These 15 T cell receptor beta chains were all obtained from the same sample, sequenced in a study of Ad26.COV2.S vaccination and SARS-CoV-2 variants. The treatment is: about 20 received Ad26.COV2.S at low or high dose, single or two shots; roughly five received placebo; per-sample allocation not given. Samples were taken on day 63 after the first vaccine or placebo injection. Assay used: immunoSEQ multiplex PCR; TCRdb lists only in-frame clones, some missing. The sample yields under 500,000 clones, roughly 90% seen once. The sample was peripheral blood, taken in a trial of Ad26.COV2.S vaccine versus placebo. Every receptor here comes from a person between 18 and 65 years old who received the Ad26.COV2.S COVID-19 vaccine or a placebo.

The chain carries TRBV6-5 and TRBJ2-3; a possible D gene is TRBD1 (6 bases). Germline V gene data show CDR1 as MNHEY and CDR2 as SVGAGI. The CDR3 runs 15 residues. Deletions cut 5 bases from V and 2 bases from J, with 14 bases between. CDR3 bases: TGTGCCAGCAGTCCCGGGACACAACACACAGATACGCAGTATTTT. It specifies CASSPGTQHTDTQYF.

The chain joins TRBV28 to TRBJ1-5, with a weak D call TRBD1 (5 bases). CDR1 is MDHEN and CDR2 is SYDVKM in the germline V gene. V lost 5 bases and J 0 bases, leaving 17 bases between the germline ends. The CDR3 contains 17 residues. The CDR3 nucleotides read TGTGCCAGCAGTCTAGAGACAGACGAGATTAGCAATCAGCCCCAGCATTTT. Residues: CASSLETDEISNQPQHF.

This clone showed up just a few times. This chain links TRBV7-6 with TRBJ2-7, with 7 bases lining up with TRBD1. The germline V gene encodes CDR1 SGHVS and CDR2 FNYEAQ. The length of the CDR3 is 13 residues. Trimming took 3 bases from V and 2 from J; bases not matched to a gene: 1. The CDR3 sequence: CASSFGTAYEQYF. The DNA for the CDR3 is TGTGCCAGCAGCTTTGGGACAGCCTACGAGCAGTACTTC. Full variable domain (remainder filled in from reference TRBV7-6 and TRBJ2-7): GAGVSQSPRYKVTKRGQDVALRCDPISGHVSLYWYRQALGQGPEFLTYFNYEAQQDKSGLPNDRFSAERPEGSISTLTIQRTEQRDSAMYRCASSFGTAYEQYFGPGTRLTVT.

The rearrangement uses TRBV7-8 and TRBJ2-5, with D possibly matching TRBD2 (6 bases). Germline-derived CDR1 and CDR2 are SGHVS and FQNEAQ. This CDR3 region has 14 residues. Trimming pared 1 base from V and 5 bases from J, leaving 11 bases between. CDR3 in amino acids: CASSLVRTSETQYF. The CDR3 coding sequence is TGTGCCAGCAGCTTAGTCCGCACTAGCGAGACCCAGTACTTC.

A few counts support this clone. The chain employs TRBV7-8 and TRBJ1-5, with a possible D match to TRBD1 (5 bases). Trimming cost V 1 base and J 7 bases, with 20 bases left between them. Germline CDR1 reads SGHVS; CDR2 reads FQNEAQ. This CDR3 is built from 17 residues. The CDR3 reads CASSLGMAVGGRQPQHF. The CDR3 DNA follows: TGTGCCAGCAGCTTAGGTATGGCCGTGGGGGGAAGGCAGCCCCAGCATTTT.

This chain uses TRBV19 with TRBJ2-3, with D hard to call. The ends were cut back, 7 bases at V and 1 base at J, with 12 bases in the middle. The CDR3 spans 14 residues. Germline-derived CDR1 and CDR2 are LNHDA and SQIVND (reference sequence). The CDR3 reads CASNVKLGTDTQYF. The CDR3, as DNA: TGTGCCAGTAACGTCAAGCTGGGCACAGATACGCAGTATTTT.

The CDR3 DNA reads TGTGCCAGCAGAGACGGGACAATCCCCTATGGCTACACCTTC. As protein: CASRDGTIPYGYTF. This sequence joins TRBV6-5 and TRBJ1-2, with D possibly matching TRBD1 (6 bases). Trimming removed 6 bases at V and 4 bases at J, with 15 bases between. CDR3 length equals 14 residues. Germline V gene data show CDR1 as MNHEY and CDR2 as SVGAGI.

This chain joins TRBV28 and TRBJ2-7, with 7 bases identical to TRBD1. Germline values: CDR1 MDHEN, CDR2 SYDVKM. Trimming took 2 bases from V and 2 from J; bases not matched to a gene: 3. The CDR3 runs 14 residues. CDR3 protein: CASSLGDRAYEQYF. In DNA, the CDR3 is TGTGCCAGCAGTTTAGGGGACAGAGCCTACGAGCAGTACTTC.

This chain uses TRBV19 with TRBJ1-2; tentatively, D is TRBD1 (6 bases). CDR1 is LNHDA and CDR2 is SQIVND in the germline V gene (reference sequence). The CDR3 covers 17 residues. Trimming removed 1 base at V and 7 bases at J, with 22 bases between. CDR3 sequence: CASSIGEWDSGVRGYTF. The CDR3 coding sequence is TGTGCCAGTAGTATAGGCGAATGGGATTCAGGGGTACGTGGCTACACCTTC.

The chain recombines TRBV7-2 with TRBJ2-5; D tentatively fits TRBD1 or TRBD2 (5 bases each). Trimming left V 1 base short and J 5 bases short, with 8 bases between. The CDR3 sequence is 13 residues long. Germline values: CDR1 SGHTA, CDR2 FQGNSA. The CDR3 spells CASSLDRRETQYF. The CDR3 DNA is TGTGCCAGCAGCTTAGACAGGAGGGAGACCCAGTACTTC. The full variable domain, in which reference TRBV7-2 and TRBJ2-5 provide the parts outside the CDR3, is GAGVSQSPSNKVTEKGKDVELRCDPISGHTALYWYRQSLGQGLEFLIYFQGNSAPDKSGLPSDRFSAERTGGSVSTLTIQRTQQEDSAVYLCASSLDRRETQYFGPGTRLLVL.

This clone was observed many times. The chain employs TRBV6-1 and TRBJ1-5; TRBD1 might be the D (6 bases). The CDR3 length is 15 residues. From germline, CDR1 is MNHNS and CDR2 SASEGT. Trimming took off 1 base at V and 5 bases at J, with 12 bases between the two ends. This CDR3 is CASSEVREGDQPQHF. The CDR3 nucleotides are TGTGCCAGCAGTGAAGTGAGGGAGGGGGATCAGCCCCAGCATTTT.

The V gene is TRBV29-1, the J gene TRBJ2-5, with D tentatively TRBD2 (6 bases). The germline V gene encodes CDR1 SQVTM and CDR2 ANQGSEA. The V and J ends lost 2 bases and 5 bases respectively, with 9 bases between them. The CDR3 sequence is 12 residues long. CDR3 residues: CSVEMGRETQYF. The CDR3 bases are TGCAGCGTTGAAATGGGGAGGGAGACCCAGTACTTC.

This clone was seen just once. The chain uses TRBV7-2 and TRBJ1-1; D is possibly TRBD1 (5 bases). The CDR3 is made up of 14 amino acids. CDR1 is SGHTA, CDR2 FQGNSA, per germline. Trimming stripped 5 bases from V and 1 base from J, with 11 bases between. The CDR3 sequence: CASSQWGGNTEAFF. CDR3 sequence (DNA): TGTGCCAGCAGCCAGTGGGGGGGGAACACTGAAGCTTTCTTT.

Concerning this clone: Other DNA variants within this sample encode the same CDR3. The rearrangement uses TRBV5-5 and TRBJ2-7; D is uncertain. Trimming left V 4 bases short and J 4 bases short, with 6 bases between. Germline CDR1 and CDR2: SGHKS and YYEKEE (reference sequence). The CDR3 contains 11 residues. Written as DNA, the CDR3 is TGTGCCAGCAGCCTCGCATACGAGCAGTACTTC. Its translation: CASSLAYEQYF.

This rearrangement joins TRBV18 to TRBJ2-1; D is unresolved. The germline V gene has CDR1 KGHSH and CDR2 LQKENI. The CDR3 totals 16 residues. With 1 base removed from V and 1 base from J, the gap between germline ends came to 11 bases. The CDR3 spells CASSPLGRESYNEQFF. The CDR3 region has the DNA TGTGCCAGCTCACCACTTGGAAGAGAGTCCTACAATGAGCAGTTCTTC.